The next 5 T cell receptor beta chains were all read from a single sample in a study of CD4 T cells in relation to SARS-CoV-2 and coronaviruses. Unexposed donor CD4+ T cells date from about 2011-2018, before the COVID-19 pandemic. Isolation of CD4+ T cells took place after less than 13 days in culture. Their antigens are not known. Clones were sequenced by immunoSEQ multiplex PCR, and TCRdb holds only the in-frame ones, with some missing. The sample lists about 23,000 clones; less than 85% were seen once. Sequences were obtained from CD4+ T cells from PBMCs, cultured in vitro. These receptors were taken from a human donor in good health.

V and J are TRBV2 and TRBJ1-6; D unclear. The CDR3 spans 17 residues. CDR1 SNHLY and CDR2 FYNNEI come from the germline V gene. V was pared by 5 bases and J by 0 bases, with 14 bases between. The CDR3 sequence: CASSLPVGSSYNSPLHF. In DNA form, the CDR3 reads TGTGCCAGCAGTCTTCCGGTTGGTAGCTCCTATAATTCACCCCTCCACTTT.

This rearrangement joins TRBV5-1 to TRBJ2-3; TRBD2 agrees at 8 bases. Germline V gene lookup returns CDR1 SGHRS and CDR2 YFSETQ. After removal of 0 bases from V and 2 bases from J, the junction contained 5 bases not matched to a gene. The CDR3 spans 16 residues. The CDR3 DNA reads as TGCGCCAGCAGCTTGGGTATAGCGGGGTTCACAGATACGCAGTATTTT. The encoded protein is CASSLGIAGFTDTQYF.

The gene calls are TRBV5-6 and TRBJ2-6; no clear D gene. The CDR3 length is 17 residues. Trimming took 0 bases from V and 0 from J, leaving 10 bases between them. Germline V gene lookup returns CDR1 SGHDT and CDR2 YYEEEE. The chain's CDR3 is CASSLVRQSSGANVLTF. CDR3 in DNA: TGTGCCAGCAGCTTGGTGCGTCAAAGCTCTGGGGCCAACGTCCTGACTTTC.

J is TRBJ1-3 and V is TRBV28; D is possibly TRBD1 (5 bases). Deletions cut 0 bases from V and 3 bases from J, with 18 bases between. The CDR3 length is 18 residues. Germline V gene sequence: CDR1 MDHEN, CDR2 SYDVKM. CDR3 bases: TGTGCCAGCAGTTTATGGGCCCGGGGCGGGGTTGGTGGAAACACCATATATTTT. Amino acids: CASSLWARGGVGGNTIYF.

This chain uses TRBV14 with TRBJ1-3; D perhaps matches TRBD1 (5 bases). The germline V gene has CDR1 SGHDN and CDR2 FVKESK. The CDR3 is 18 amino acids. Trimming pared 0 bases from V and 2 bases from J, leaving 17 bases between. CDR3 in DNA: TGTGCCAGCAGCCAAGATGGTCTCGGTCGGGGACCTGGAAACACCATATATTTT. Translating gives CASSQDGLGRGPGNTIYF.